This T cell receptor beta chain was captured in a study of CD8+ T cells in alopecia areata. Study-level points and caveats: Affected lesional scalp, above all in alopecia totalis/universalis, was more clonal than normal scalp. Patients showed less clear TCR sequence sharing than mice, possibly partly because of HLA diversity.

Extracted RNA was reverse transcribed, and the resulting cDNA served as sequencing template. Clones were sequenced by immunoSEQ multiplex PCR, and TCRdb holds only the in-frame ones, with some missing. The sample lists about 99,000 clones, around 50% occurring once. Note on this clone: No antigen is known for it.

V lost 1 base and J lost 3; bases outside the gene matches: 3. This CDR3 has 15 amino acids. This sequence joins TRBV23-1 and TRBJ1-3; 7 bases are shared with TRBD1. TRBV23-1 is sorted into the ORF group, with uncertain function. Sequencing input: CD4+ T cells sorted from blood. The receptor comes from a human donor in good health. This chain's CDR3 is CASSQYDRDGNTIYF. The CDR3 DNA reads as TGCGCCAGCAGTCAATATGACAGGGATGGAAACACCATATATTTT.